This paragraph reports one TCR beta chain. What it binds is unknown. The record originates from a study of early T cells in non-severe SARS-CoV-2 infection. Study as a whole: The sequenced material was bulk RNA from unsorted whole blood, and its chains were unpaired. Study findings and constraints: In VDJdb matching, anti-spike CD8 responses were favored while private and CD4 specificities went missing.

V was clipped by 2 bases and J by 2 bases, with 1 base between them. Per the germline V gene, CDR1 is SNHLY and CDR2 is FYNNEI. This CDR3 has 13 residues. The protocol attached unique molecular identifiers to individual cDNA molecules. From the 5' RACE reads, TCRdb called clonotypes with MiXCR, one entry per CDR3 protein. Of tens of thousands of distinct CDR3 sequences listed, roughly 4.5% are singletons. The sequence came from an adult who was a healthcare worker with PCR-confirmed SARS-CoV-2 infection or an uninfected control (not recorded which). The sample consisted of whole blood. The chain joins TRBV2 to TRBJ2-6; D call uncertain. CDR3 nucleotides: TGTGCCAGCAGTGAAACTGGGGCCAACGTCCTGACTTTC. Its translation is CASSETGANVLTF. Complete variable domain (other parts from reference TRBV2 and TRBJ2-6): EPEVTQTPSHQVTQMGQEVILRCVPISNHLYFYWYRQILGQKVEFLVSFYNNEISEKSEIFDDQFSVERPDGSNFTLKIRSTKLEDSAMYFCASSETGANVLTFGAGSRLTVL.